This is a list of T cell receptor beta chains from one sample in a study of OX40 agonist ivuxolimab in advanced cancers. Repertoires were generated with immunoSEQ multiplex PCR, while TCRdb's copy carries only in-frame clones and drops some. The sample includes approximately 24,000 clones, nearly 80% of them seen just once. This specimen was CD4+ or CD8+ T cells sorted from blood, taken in a trial of the OX40 agonist ivuxolimab. Receptors originate from an adult with an advanced solid tumor such as melanoma, head and neck, liver or kidney cancer. CDR3s include the opening cysteine and the closing phenylalanine or tryptophan. D genes are given only for firm matches. Some rows have no size entry. The others give once, few or many, or a class for an expanded clone.

V	J	size	D	DNA	CDR3
TRBV7-3	TRBJ2-1	NA	NA	TGTGCCAGCAACCACGGAGACAATCCCTACAATGAGCAGTTCTTC	CASNHGDNPYNEQFF
TRBV30	TRBJ2-7	NA	NA	TGTGCCTGGCAACAGGGCTACGAGCAGTACTTC	CAWQQGYEQYF
TRBV5-4	TRBJ2-6	NA	NA	TGTGCCAGCAGCGACGACAGCGCAGGGGCCAACGTCCTGACTTTC	CASSDDSAGANVLTF
TRBV4-2	TRBJ1-1	few	TRBD1	TGTGCCAGCAGCCAAAGAACAGGGGGCACTGAAGCTTTCTTT	CASSQRTGGTEAFF
TRBV4-1	TRBJ2-7	NA	NA	TGCGCCAGCAGCCAAGATGGGGGTTCCTACGAGCAGTACTTC	CASSQDGGSYEQYF
TRBV6-4	TRBJ2-3	NA	TRBD1	TGTGCCAGCAGCCCGGGACAGGGAAGCACAGATACGCAGTATTTT	CASSPGQGSTDTQYF
TRBV9	TRBJ2-1	NA	TRBD2	TGTGCCAGCAGCGTAGCCCTAGCGGGAGGGGGCAATGAGCAGTTCTTC	CASSVALAGGGNEQFF
TRBV2	TRBJ2-7	NA	NA	TGTGCCAGCAGCCAATCGTCGGGGAGCGGGTCCAGCTCCTACGAGCAGTACTTC	CASSQSSGSGSSSYEQYF
TRBV7-3	TRBJ2-2	NA	NA	TGTGCCAGCAGCTCCAGGGCCACCGGGGAGCTGTTTTTT	CASSSRATGELFF
TRBV4-2	TRBJ2-1	NA	TRBD1	TGTGCCAGCAGCCTCCGGACAGTGGCCAGGGGGTCCTACAATGAGCAGTTCTTC	CASSLRTVARGSYNEQFF
TRBV28	TRBJ1-1	NA	NA	TGTGCCAGCAGTCCCTCTCCCCCGACGATCTCGAACACTGAAGCTTTCTTT	CASSPSPPTISNTEAFF
TRBV6-6	TRBJ1-2	NA	NA	TGTGCCAGCAGTTACGGCGGAGGGAGTCCCTATGGCTACACCTTC	CASSYGGGSPYGYTF
TRBV27	TRBJ1-1	NA	NA	TGTGCCAGCAGTTTAGAAAGGCAGTTCACTGAAGCTTTCTTT	CASSLERQFTEAFF
TRBV28	TRBJ2-7	once	TRBD2	TGTGCCAGCAGCGCTAGCGGGAGGGACTACGAGCAGTACTTC	CASSASGRDYEQYF
TRBV14	TRBJ2-7	NA	NA	TGTGCCAGCAGCCAAGCTCTAGGGGCCTACGAGCAGTACTTC	CASSQALGAYEQYF
TRBV5-4	TRBJ2-2	NA	TRBD1	TGTGCCAGCAGCCTACAGGGGGGCACCGGGGAGCTGTTTTTT	CASSLQGGTGELFF
TRBV2	TRBJ2-1	NA	NA	TGTGCCAGCGTAGAGTCTGTAGAGCAGTTCTTC	CASVESVEQFF
TRBV13	TRBJ1-1	NA	NA	TGTGCCAGCAGAAAAAGGGGGGAAAAGGGTGAAGCTTTCTTT	CASRKRGEKGEAFF
TRBV19	TRBJ2-7	NA	NA	TGTGCCAGTAGTATCTGGGGCCCCTACGAGCAGTACTTC	CASSIWGPYEQYF
TRBV10-3	TRBJ2-2	NA	NA	TGTGCCATCAACAAAGGGGAAACGAACACCGGGGAGCTGTTTTTT	CAINKGETNTGELFF
TRBV5-1	TRBJ2-7	NA	NA	TGCGCCAGCAGCTTGCAAGGGATCCCCTACGAGCAGTACTTC	CASSLQGIPYEQYF
TRBV6-4	TRBJ1-2	NA	NA	TGTGCCAGCAGTTTATCAACAGGCGTATATGGCTACACCTTC	CASSLSTGVYGYTF
TRBV9	TRBJ1-6	NA	NA	TGTGCCAGCAGCGTAGCCCAGGGGAACTCACCCCTCCACTTT	CASSVAQGNSPLHF
TRBV27	TRBJ1-5	NA	NA	TGTGCCAGCAGCCCGGGGGCGTTTTTCCAGCCCCAGCATTTT	CASSPGAFFQPQHF
TRBV6-1	TRBJ1-4	NA	NA	TGTGCCAGCAGTGAAGCGGGGGATCCTTACGAAAAACTGTTTTTT	CASSEAGDPYEKLFF
TRBV7-7	TRBJ1-5	few	NA	TGTGCCAGCAGCCAGGGACCCGATCAGCCCCAGCATTTT	CASSQGPDQPQHF
TRBV9	TRBJ2-2	NA	NA	TGTGCCAGCAGTCTCTCGGGGTTTGGCACCGGGGAGCTGTTTTTT	CASSLSGFGTGELFF
TRBV5-1	TRBJ2-5	NA	TRBD1	TGCGCCAGCAGCTCTGGACAGGGAAGTCAAGAGACCCAGTACTTC	CASSSGQGSQETQYF
TRBV5-6	TRBJ2-7	many	TRBD2	TGTGCCAGCAGCTTGGGCGGGAGGGACGAGCAGTACTTC	CASSLGGRDEQYF
TRBV15	TRBJ1-1	NA	NA	TGTGCCACCAGCACAAACCTTAACAGGGTAGGGGCGAACACTGAAGCTTTCTTT	CATSTNLNRVGANTEAFF
TRBV18	TRBJ2-5	NA	NA	TGTGACCTAGAAATACAAGAGACCCAGTACTTC	CDLEIQETQYF
TRBV11-2	TRBJ2-5	NA	NA	TGTGCCAGCAGCTTGGGACCCCCGTACCAAGAGACCCAGTACTTC	CASSLGPPYQETQYF
TRBV4-2	TRBJ2-6	NA	TRBD1	TGTGCCAGCAGCCAAGTTTCAGGGGGCTCTGGGGCCAACGTCCTGACTTTC	CASSQVSGGSGANVLTF
TRBV5-5	TRBJ2-7	NA	NA	TGTGCCAGCAGCCACCTCTACGAGCAGTACTTC	CASSHLYEQYF
TRBV19	TRBJ2-7	NA	NA	TGTGCCAGTAGTTCGAACAGGGCCACCGAGCAGTACTTC	CASSSNRATEQYF
TRBV6-1	TRBJ2-1	NA	TRBD2	TGTGCCAGCAGTGAATTTATTAGCGGGGGCGGCAATGAGCAGTTCTTC	CASSEFISGGGNEQFF